This record concerns one TCR beta chain sequence. This clone has a single count. Its antigen is currently not known. Within one base of it there is no much larger clone, and no base qualities were kept. The donors were healthy, HIV-negative adults who had no recently reported acute infections or vaccinations. Every donor was a Caucasian adult residing in Nashville, Tennessee, USA. CD4+ T cells were enriched by magnetic negative selection, after which naive cells were positively selected on CD45RA and the negative fraction was taken as the memory subset. Blood was obtained by leukapheresis, after which PBMCs were separated by Ficoll-Histopaque density gradient centrifugation and cryopreserved in liquid nitrogen vapor phase. Purity and quantity of every magnetically sorted T cell population were checked by analytical flow cytometry. Genomic DNA was isolated from every sorted fraction and measured by UV absorbance on a Nanodrop 2000c.

The sample originates from a study of shared clonotypes between healthy human individuals (dated by TCRdb to 2020 to 2022). For context, the study as a whole: Two women and a few men aged 18 to 49 years were included in the cohort. Per donor, three plates each were used for CD4 naive and CD4 memory, two for CD8 naive, and one for CD8 memory. To estimate repertoire size and how much clonotypes are shared between individuals, the study performed deep sequencing of blood TCR repertoires from 4 to 6 healthy adults. To increase sequencing depth and limit assay-specific biases, different laboratories used diverse techniques to prepare libraries and sequence TCR repertoires. Leukapheresis yielded between about 0.9 and 10 billion PBMCs per donor.

V is pared back by 6 bases and J by 1 base, with 7 bases lying between the germline termini. Sequences MNHEY (CDR1) and SVGAGI (CDR2) are obtained from the germline V gene. Measured from the cysteine to the phenylalanine, the CDR3 is 12 residues long. The read is trimmed to its CDR3 DNA, 36 bases read in frame from base 1. TCR CDR3 regions were amplified from genomic DNA by multiplex PCR using the deep immunoSEQ assay. Genomic DNA extracted from each cell subset was distributed evenly over all wells of several immunoSEQ 96-well plates, and each plate served as one replicate. For sorted subsets, 200 to 250 ng of genomic DNA, equivalent to 30,000 or so T cell genomes, went into each replicate PCR. The purified libraries were quantified using a Qubit 3.0 fluorometer, sized with a Bioanalyzer 2100, and then quantified again using the KAPA Library Quantification kit. Each immunoSEQ 96-well plate was sequenced on its own single-read 150-cycle Illumina NextSeq 550 flow cell. In the authors' own workflow: The immunoSEQ output contained only junctional sequences without quality scores, so filtering could not match that applied to full-length reads. To assign V/J genes and CDR3, sequences were annotated against IMGT germline references using PyIR, a Python wrapper for IgBLAST v1.9. Reads were removed for weak V/J assignments (E-value above 1e-6), missing CDR3, stop codons, out-of-frame junctions, or ambiguous translated residues. V3J clonotypes were defined as sequences sharing the same inferred V gene, J gene, and CDR3 amino acid sequence. Percentage overlap between repertoires was calculated by dividing the number of shared unique clonotypes by the size of the smaller repertoire. Richness of each repertoire was evaluated using RTK rarefaction, the Chao1 estimator, and Recon v2.1 estimates of unobserved clonotypes. Generation probabilities for all TCRbeta clonotypes obtained by the gDNA method from a handful of donors were computed using OLGA. In its TCRdb copy, this immuneACCESS table keeps in-frame sequences only and misses some clones. Where compared with another copy, unresolved V genes explain less than half of these, and the others have no known cause. The V and J calls and clone size were taken over from that table, and D and trimming were inferred from the DNA. The sample table holds approximately 340,000 clones, of which more than 60% were seen once. In total, the top ten clones hold about 9.4% of the sample.

The paper as a whole reports these results and caveats: Sampling was limited to blood, and TCR repertoires in tissue likely differ from TCR repertoires in blood. Based on pairwise subsampling, the degree of clonotype sharing among donors was expected to be affected by sequencing depth. Even with the large sequencing depth, rarefaction of the sorted-subset datasets indicated that sequencing was incomplete. Across four donors, roughly 5.1% of naive CD4, approximately 4% of naive CD8, approximately 2.5% of memory CD4, and under 0.45% of memory CD8 clonotypes were shared. The genetic and exposure-history diversity represented was limited by the small number of donors. Higher generation probabilities were observed for clonotypes shared by all four sorted-subset donors than for non-shared clonotypes. Estimated clonotype richness was generally larger for naive than for memory subsets.

Recombination joined TRBV6-5 with TRBJ2-7, with no confident D gene call. What was sequenced was memory CD4+ T cells sorted from blood. This specimen's cell subset or site label, interpreted: CD45RA-negative fraction. This clonotype was obtained from a man in his thirties or forties in good health. At the DNA level, the sequence is TGTGCCAGCAGGAGGACGTCCTACGAGCAGTACTTC. Translated, it reads CASRRTSYEQYF.